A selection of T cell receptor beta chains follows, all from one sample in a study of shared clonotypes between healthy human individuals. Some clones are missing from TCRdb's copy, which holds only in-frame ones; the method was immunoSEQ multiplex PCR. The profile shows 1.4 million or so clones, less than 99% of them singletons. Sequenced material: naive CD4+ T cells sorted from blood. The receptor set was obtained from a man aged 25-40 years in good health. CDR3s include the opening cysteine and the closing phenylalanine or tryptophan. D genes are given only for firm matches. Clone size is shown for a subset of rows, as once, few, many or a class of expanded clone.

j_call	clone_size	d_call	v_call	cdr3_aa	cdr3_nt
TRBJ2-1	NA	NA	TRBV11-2	CASSGWAGLYNEQFF	TGTGCCAGCAGCGGCTGGGCGGGGCTCTACAATGAGCAGTTCTTC
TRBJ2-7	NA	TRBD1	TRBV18	CASSRTGGNYEQYF	TGTGCCAGCTCACGGACAGGGGGCAACTACGAGCAGTACTTC
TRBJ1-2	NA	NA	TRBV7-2	CASSSSPGRGYTF	TGTGCCAGCAGCTCCTCCCCGGGGAGAGGCTACACCTTC
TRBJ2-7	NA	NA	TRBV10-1	CASSESFASEQYF	TGCGCCAGCAGTGAGTCGTTTGCGTCCGAGCAGTACTTC
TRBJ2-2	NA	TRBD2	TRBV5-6	CASSVVAGGTGELFF	TGTGCCAGCAGCGTAGTGGCGGGAGGAACCGGGGAGCTGTTTTTT
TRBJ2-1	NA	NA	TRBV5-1	CASSLIGNEQFF	TGCGCCAGCAGCTTGATAGGGAATGAGCAGTTCTTC
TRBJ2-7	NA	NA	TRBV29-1	CSVGVRGTTYEQYF	TGCAGCGTGGGAGTGAGGGGGACGACCTACGAGCAGTACTTC
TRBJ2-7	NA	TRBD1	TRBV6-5	CASSSGQGATIEQYF	TGTGCCAGCAGTTCGGGACAGGGGGCTACGATCGAGCAGTACTTC
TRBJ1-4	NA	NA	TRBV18	CASSPFRGGANEKLFF	TGTGCCAGCTCACCATTTCGGGGAGGGGCTAATGAAAAACTGTTTTTT
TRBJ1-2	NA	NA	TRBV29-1	CSVVGGDGYTF	TGCAGCGTGGTGGGAGGGGATGGCTACACCTTC
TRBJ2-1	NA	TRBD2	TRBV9	CASSVASGRANEQFF	TGTGCCAGCAGCGTAGCTAGCGGGAGGGCAAATGAGCAGTTCTTC
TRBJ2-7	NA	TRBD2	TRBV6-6	CASSKPSGRSYEQYF	TGTGCCAGCAGTAAGCCTAGCGGGAGGTCCTACGAGCAGTACTTC
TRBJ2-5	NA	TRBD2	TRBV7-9	CASSSPSGRQETQYF	TGTGCCAGCAGCTCTCCTAGCGGGAGACAAGAGACCCAGTACTTC
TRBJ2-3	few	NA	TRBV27	CASSFSFTDTQYF	TGTGCCAGCAGTTTCTCCTTCACAGATACGCAGTATTTT
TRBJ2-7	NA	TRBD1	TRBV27	CASSPTTGPYEQYF	TGTGCCAGCAGTCCCACGACAGGGCCCTACGAGCAGTACTTC
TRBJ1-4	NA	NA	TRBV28	CASRSAANEKLFF	TGTGCCAGCAGGTCCGCGGCTAATGAAAAACTGTTTTTT
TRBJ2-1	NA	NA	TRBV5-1	CASSLSYNEQFF	TGCGCCAGCAGCTTGTCCTACAATGAGCAGTTCTTC
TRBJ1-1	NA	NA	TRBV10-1	CARSGENTEAFF	TGCGCCAGGAGTGGGGAGAACACTGAAGCTTTCTTT
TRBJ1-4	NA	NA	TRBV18	CASSPRTVNGGKLFF	TGTGCCAGCTCACCGCGGACAGTCAATGGAGGAAAACTGTTTTTT
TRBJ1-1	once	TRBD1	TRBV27	CASSLEGTGGAFF	TGTGCCAGCAGTTTAGAGGGGACAGGGGGAGCTTTCTTT
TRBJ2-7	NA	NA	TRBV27	CASSYDSYSYEQYF	TGTGCCAGCAGTTACGATAGTTATTCCTACGAGCAGTACTTC
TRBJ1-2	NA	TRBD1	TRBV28	CASRRTGMHGYTF	TGTGCCAGCCGCAGGACAGGCATGCATGGCTACACCTTC
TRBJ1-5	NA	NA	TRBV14	CASSQGRAQPQHF	TGTGCCAGCAGCCAAGGGAGGGCTCAGCCCCAGCATTTT
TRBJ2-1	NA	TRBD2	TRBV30	CAWDSGSNDEQFF	TGTGCCTGGGATAGCGGGAGTAACGATGAGCAGTTCTTC
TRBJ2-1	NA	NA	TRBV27	CASSLFGDSYNEQFF	TGTGCCAGCAGTTTATTTGGGGATTCCTACAATGAGCAGTTCTTC
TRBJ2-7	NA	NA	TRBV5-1	CASSLDSSSYEQYF	TGCGCCAGCAGCTTGGACAGTAGCTCCTACGAGCAGTACTTC
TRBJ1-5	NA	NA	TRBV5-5	CASSLTGNSNQPQHF	TGTGCCAGCAGCTTGACAGGGAATAGCAATCAGCCCCAGCATTTT
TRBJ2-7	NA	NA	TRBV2	CASSRPDHYEQYF	TGTGCCAGCAGCCGTCCGGACCACTACGAGCAGTACTTC
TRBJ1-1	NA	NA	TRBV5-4	CASSLWGGSRNTEAFF	TGTGCCAGCAGCTTGTGGGGGGGCAGCAGGAACACTGAAGCTTTCTTT
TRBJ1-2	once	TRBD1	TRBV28	CATDRAYGYTF	TGTGCCACCGACAGGGCCTATGGCTACACCTTC
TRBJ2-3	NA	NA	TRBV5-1	CASSLTSLSTDTQYF	TGCGCCAGCAGCTTGACGTCCCTAAGCACAGATACGCAGTATTTT
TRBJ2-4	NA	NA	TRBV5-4	CASSDHRQGENIQYF	TGTGCCAGCAGCGACCACCGCCAGGGTGAAAACATTCAGTACTTC
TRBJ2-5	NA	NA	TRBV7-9	CASSGAVNQETQYF	TGTGCCAGCAGCGGAGCGGTAAACCAAGAGACCCAGTACTTC
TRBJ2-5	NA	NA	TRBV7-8	CASSLGVGDQQETQYF	TGTGCCAGCAGCCTAGGGGTGGGGGACCAACAAGAGACCCAGTACTTC
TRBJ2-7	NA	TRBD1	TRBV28	CASSELQGARHEQYF	TGTGCCAGCAGTGAACTACAGGGGGCGCGACACGAGCAGTACTTC
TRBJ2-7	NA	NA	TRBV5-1	CASSLGGREQYF	TGCGCCAGCAGCTTGGGTGGTCGCGAGCAGTACTTC
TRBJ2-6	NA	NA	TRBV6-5	CASSYGGGANVLTF	TGTGCCAGCAGTTACGGAGGTGGGGCCAACGTCCTGACTTTC
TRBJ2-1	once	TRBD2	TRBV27	CASSRRGENEQFF	TGTGCCAGCAGCCGCCGGGGGGAGAATGAGCAGTTCTTC
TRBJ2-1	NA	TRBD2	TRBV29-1	CSVPKGTSGLTGNEQFF	TGCAGCGTTCCCAAGGGGACTAGCGGTCTAACGGGGAATGAGCAGTTCTTC
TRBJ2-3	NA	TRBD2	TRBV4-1	CASSLEWVSGTNTDTQYF	TGCGCCAGCAGCCTAGAATGGGTTAGCGGGACTAACACAGATACGCAGTATTTT
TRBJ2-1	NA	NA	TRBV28	CASIQRPSSYNEQFF	TGTGCCAGCATCCAGAGGCCAAGCTCCTACAATGAGCAGTTCTTC
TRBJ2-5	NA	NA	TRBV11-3	CASSLDLLELETQYF	TGTGCCAGCAGCTTAGATCTGCTGGAGTTGGAGACCCAGTACTTC
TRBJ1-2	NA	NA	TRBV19	CASSSTGANYGYTF	TGTGCCAGTAGTTCCACAGGCGCTAACTATGGCTACACCTTC
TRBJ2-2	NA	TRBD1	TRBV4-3	CASSQDSGGAPGELFF	TGCGCCAGCAGCCAAGATTCAGGGGGCGCCCCCGGGGAGCTGTTTTTT
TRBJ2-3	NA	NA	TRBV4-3	CASSQDRTRDTQYF	TGCGCCAGCAGCCAAGATAGGACCCGGGATACGCAGTATTTT
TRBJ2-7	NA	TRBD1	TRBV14	CASSHQPGQGYEQYF	TGTGCCAGCAGCCATCAACCGGGACAGGGTTACGAGCAGTACTTC
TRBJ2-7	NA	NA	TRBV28	CASSLNLGLGGYEQYF	TGTGCCAGCAGCCTCAACCTAGGACTAGGGGGTTACGAGCAGTACTTC
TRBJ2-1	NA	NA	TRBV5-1	CASSPTGQINEQFF	TGCGCCAGCAGCCCCACGGGACAAATAAATGAGCAGTTCTTC
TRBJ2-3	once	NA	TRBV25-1	CASSEGGPWYF	TGTGCCAGCAGTGAAGGGGGGCCCTGGTATTTT
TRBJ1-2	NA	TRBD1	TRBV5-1	CASSLVPGQGSYGYTF	TGCGCCAGCAGCTTGGTCCCCGGACAGGGGTCCTATGGCTACACCTTC
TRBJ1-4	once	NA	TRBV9	CASSVGGANEKLFF	TGTGCCAGCAGCGTAGGAGGCGCTAATGAAAAACTGTTTTTT
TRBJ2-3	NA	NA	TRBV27	CASSLIYPGDARGDTQYF	TGTGCCAGCAGTTTAATATACCCAGGGGACGCAAGAGGAGATACGCAGTATTTT
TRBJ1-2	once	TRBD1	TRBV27	CASSWTTGEGYTF	TGTGCCAGCAGTTGGACCACAGGGGAGGGCTACACCTTC
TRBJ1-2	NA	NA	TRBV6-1	CASSEGRYGYTF	TGTGCCAGCAGTGAAGGCAGGTATGGCTACACCTTC
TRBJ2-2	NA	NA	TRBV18	CASSPREDSNTGELFF	TGTGCCAGCTCACCACGAGAAGATTCGAACACCGGGGAGCTGTTTTTT
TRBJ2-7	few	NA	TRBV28	CASSWGYEQYF	TGTGCCAGCAGTTGGGGTTACGAGCAGTACTTC
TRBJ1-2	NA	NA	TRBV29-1	CSVEDRLQPFNYGYTF	TGCAGCGTTGAAGATCGGCTCCAACCCTTTAACTATGGCTACACCTTC
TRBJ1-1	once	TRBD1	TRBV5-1	CASSLGQGPFNTEAFF	TGCGCCAGCAGCCTAGGACAGGGCCCCTTTAACACTGAAGCTTTCTTT
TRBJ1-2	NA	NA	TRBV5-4	CASSLGTGYGYTF	TGTGCCAGCAGCTTGGGGACGGGCTATGGCTACACCTTC
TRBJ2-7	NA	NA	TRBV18	CASSGLSAEGGGYEQYF	TGTGCCAGCTCAGGGTTGTCAGCGGAGGGAGGGGGCTACGAGCAGTACTTC